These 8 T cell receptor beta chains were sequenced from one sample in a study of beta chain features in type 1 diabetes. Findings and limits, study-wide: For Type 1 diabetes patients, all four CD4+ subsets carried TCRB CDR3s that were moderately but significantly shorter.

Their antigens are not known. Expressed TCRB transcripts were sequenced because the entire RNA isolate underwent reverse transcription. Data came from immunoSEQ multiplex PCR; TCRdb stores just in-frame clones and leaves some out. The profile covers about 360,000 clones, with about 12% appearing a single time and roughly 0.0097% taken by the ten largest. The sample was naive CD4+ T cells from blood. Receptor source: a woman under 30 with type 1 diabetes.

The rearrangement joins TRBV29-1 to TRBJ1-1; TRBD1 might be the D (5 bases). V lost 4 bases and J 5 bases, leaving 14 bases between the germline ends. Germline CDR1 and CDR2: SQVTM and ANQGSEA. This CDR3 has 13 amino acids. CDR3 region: CSVGVSGGTEAFF. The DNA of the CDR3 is TGCAGCGTTGGCGTCAGCGGGGGGACTGAAGCTTTCTTT.

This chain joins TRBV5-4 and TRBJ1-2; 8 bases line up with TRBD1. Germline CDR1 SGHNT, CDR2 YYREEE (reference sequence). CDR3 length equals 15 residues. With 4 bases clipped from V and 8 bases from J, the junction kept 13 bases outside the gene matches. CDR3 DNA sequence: TGTGCCAGCAGCCAGGACTCAGGGGGCCTGTGGGGCTACACCTTC. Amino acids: CASSQDSGGLWGYTF.

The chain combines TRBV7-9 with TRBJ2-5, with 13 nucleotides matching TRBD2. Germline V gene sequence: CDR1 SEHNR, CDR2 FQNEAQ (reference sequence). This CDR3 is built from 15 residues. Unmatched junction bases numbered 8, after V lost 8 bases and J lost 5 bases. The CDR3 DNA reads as TGTGCCAGCGTAACTAGCGGGAGGGCCGGGGAGACCCAGTACTTC. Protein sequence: CASVTSGRAGETQYF.

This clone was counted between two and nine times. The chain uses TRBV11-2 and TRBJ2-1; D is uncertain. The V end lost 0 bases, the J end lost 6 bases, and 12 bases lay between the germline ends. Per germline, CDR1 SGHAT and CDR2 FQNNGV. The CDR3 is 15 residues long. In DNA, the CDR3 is TGTGCCAGCAGCTTAGATGGAGCCCCTGTCAATGAGCAGTTCTTC. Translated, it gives CASSLDGAPVNEQFF.

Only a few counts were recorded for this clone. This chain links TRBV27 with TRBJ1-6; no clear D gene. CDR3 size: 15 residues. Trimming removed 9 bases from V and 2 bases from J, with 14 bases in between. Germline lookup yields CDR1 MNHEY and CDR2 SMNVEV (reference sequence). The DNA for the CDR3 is TGTGCCAGGGCAGGTGTCGCCGCCTATAATTCACCCCTCCACTTT. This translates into CARAGVAAYNSPLHF.

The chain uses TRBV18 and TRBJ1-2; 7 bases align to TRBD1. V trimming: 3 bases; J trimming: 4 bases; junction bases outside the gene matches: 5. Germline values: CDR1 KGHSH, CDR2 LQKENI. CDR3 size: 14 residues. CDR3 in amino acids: CASSPSGDSYGYTF. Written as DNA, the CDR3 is TGTGCCAGCTCACCCTCCGGGGACAGCTATGGCTACACCTTC.

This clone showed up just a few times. The CDR3 nucleotides are TGCGCCAGCAGCTACCGACAGGGCAATCAGCCCCAGCATTTT. Protein sequence: CASSYRQGNQPQHF. The rearrangement joins TRBV4-1 to TRBJ1-5, with D possibly being TRBD1 (6 bases). Trimming removed 5 bases at V and 2 bases at J, with 10 bases between. Germline V gene sequence: CDR1 MGHRA, CDR2 YSYEKL. This CDR3 region has 14 residues.

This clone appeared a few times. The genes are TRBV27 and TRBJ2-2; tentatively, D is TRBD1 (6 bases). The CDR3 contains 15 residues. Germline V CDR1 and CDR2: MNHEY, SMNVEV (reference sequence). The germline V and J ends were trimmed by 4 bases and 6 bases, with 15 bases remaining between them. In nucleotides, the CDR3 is TGTGCCAGCAGTTCAACTCAGGGGTCCCCCGGGGAGCTGTTTTTT. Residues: CASSSTQGSPGELFF.